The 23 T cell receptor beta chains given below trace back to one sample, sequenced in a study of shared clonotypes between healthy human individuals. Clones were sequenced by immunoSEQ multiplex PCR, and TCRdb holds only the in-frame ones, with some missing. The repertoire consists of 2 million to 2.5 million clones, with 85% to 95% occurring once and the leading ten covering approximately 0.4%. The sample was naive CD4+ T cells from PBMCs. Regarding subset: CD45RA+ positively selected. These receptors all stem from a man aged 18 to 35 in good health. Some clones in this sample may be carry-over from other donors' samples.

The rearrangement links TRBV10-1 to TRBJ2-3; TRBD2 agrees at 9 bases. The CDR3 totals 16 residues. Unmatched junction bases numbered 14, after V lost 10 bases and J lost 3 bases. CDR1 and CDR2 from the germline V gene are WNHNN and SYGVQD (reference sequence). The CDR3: CAIEMSGRRGTDTQYF. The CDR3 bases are TGCGCCATTGAGATGAGCGGGAGGCGGGGAACAGATACGCAGTATTTT.

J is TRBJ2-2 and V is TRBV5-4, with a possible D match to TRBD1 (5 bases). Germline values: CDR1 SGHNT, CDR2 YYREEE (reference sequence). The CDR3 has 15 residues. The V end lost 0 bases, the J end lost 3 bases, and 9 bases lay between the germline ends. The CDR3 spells CASSLGGLDTGELFF. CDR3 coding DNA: TGTGCCAGCAGCTTGGGGGGCTTAGACACCGGGGAGCTGTTTTTT.

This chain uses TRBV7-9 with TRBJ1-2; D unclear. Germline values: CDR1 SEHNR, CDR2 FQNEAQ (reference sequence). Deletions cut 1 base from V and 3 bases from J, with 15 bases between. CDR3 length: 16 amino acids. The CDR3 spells CASSLDGTVGHYGYTF. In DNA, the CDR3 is TGTGCCAGCAGCTTAGATGGTACAGTGGGCCACTATGGCTACACCTTC.

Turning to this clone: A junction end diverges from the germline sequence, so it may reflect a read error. The CDR3 DNA follows: TGTGCCAGCAGTTTCCCCTCAGGGATCTGGACTTTC. Protein: CASSFPSGIWTF. The chain employs TRBV28 and TRBJ2-7; the D call may be TRBD1 or TRBD2 (5 bases each). This CDR3 region has 12 residues. Germline assignment: CDR1 MDHEN and CDR2 SYDVKM.

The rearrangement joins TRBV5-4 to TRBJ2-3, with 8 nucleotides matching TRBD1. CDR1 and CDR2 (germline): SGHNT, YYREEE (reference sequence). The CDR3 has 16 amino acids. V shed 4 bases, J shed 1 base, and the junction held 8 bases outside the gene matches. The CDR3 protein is CASSITPGQGTDTQYF. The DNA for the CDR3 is TGTGCCAGCAGCATCACCCCGGGACAGGGCACAGATACGCAGTATTTT.

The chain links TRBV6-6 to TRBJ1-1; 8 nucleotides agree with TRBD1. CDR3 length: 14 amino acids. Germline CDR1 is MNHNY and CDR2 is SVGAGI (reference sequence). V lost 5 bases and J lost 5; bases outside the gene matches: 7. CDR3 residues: CASSPGQGRTEAFF. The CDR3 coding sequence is TGTGCCAGCAGTCCCGGACAGGGAAGGACTGAAGCTTTCTTT.

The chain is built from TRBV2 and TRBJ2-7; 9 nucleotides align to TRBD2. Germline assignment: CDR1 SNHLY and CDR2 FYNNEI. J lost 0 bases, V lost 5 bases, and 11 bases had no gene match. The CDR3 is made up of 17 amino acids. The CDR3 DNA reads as TGTGCCAGCAGTCCGCTAGCGGGGACCCCATCCTCCTACGAGCAGTACTTC. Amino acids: CASSPLAGTPSSYEQYF.

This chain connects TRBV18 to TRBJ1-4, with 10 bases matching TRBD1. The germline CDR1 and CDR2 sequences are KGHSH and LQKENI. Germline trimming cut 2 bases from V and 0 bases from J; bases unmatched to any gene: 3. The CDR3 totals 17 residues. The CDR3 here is CASSPRDRGPTNEKLFF. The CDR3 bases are TGTGCCAGCTCACCAAGGGACAGGGGTCCAACTAATGAAAAACTGTTTTTT.

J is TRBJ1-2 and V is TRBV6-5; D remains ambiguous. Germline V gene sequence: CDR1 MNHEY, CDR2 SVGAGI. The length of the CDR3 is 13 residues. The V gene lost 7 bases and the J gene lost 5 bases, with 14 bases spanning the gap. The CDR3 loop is CASTQRSGYGYTF. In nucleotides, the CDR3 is TGTGCCAGCACCCAAAGGTCGGGGTATGGCTACACCTTC.

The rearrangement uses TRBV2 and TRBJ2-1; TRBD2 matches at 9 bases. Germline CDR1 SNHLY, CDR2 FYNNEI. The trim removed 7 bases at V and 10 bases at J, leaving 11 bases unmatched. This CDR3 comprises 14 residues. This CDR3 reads CASTRLAEGGEQFF. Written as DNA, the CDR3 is TGTGCCAGCACCCGACTAGCGGAGGGGGGGGAGCAGTTCTTC.

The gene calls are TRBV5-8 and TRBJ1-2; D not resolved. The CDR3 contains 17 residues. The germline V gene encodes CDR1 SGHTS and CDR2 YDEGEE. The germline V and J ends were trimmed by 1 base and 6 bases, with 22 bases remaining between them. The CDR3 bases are TGTGCCAGCAGCTTGAAGTCGGAAAACCCCTATACAGATGGCTACACCTTC. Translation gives CASSLKSENPYTDGYTF.

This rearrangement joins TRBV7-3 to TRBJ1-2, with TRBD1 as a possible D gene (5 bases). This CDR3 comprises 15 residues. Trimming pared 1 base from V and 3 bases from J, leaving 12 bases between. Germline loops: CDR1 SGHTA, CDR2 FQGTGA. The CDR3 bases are TGTGCCAGCAGCTTAATGCCGGGAGGGGACTATGGCTACACCTTC. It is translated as CASSLMPGGDYGYTF.

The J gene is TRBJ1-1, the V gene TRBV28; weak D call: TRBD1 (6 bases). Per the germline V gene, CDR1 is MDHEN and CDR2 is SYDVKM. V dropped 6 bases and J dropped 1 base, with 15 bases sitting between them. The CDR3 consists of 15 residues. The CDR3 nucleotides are TGTGCCAGCAGAAGCAGACAGGATCAGAACACTGAAGCTTTCTTT. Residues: CASRSRQDQNTEAFF.

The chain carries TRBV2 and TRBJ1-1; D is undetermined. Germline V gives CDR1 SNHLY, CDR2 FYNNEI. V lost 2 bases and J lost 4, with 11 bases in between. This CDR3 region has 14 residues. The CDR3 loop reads CASSEIGVPTEAFF. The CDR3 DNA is TGTGCCAGCAGTGAAATCGGGGTCCCCACTGAAGCTTTCTTT.

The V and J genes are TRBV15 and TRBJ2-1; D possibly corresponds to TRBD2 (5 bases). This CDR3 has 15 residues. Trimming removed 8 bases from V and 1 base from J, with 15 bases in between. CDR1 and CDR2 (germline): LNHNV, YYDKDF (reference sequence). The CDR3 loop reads CATGFRTGSYNEQFF. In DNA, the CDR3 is TGTGCCACCGGCTTCCGGACGGGGTCCTACAATGAGCAGTTCTTC. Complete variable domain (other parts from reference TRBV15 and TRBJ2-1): DAMVIQNPRYQVTQFGKPVTLSCSQTLNHNVMYWYQQKSSQAPKLLFHYYDKDFNNEADTPDNFQSRRPNTSFCFLDIRSPGLGDTAMYLCATGFRTGSYNEQFFGPGTRLTVL.

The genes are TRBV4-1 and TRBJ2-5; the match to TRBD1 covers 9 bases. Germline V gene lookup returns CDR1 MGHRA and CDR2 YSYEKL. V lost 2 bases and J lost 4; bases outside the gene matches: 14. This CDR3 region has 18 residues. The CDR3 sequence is CASSQLLAGTGFGETQYF. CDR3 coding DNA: TGCGCCAGCAGCCAACTCTTGGCAGGGACAGGGTTCGGAGAGACCCAGTACTTC.

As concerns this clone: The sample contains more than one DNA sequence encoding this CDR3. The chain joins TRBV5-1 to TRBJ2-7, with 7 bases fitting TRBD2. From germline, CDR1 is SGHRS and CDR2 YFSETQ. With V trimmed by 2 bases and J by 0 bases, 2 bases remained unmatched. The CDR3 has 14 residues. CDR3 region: CASSLLASSYEQYF. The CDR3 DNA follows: TGCGCCAGCAGCTTACTAGCGAGCTCCTACGAGCAGTACTTC.

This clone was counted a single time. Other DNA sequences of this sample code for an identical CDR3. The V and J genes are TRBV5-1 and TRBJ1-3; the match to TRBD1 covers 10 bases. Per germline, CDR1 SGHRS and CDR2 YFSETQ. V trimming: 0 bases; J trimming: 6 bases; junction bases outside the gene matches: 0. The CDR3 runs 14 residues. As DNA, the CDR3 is TGCGCCAGCAGCTTGGGACAGGGGGCAAACACCATATATTTT. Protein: CASSLGQGANTIYF.

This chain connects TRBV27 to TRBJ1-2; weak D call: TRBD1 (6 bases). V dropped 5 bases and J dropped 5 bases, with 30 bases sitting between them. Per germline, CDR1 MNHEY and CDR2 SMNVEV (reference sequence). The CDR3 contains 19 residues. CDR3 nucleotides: TGTGCCAGCAGTGCACTAGGTTCAGGACAGCCCCGAGGAATTTATGGCTACACCTTC. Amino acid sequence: CASSALGSGQPRGIYGYTF.

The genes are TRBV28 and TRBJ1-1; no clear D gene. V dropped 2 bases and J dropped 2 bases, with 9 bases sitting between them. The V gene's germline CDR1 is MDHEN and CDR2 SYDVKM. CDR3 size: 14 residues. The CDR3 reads CASSLTILNTEAFF. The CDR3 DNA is TGTGCCAGCAGTTTAACTATTCTAAACACTGAAGCTTTCTTT.

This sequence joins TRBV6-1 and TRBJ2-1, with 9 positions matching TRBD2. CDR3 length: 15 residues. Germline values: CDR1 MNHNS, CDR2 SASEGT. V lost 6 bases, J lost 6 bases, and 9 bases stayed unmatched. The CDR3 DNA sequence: TGTGCCAGCAGGGGGATAGCGGGAGTAAGCAATGAGCAGTTCTTC. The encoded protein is CASRGIAGVSNEQFF.

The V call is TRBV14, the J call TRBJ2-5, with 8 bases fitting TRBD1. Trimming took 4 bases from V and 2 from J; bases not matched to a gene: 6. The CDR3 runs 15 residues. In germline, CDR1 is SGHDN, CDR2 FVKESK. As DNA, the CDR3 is TGTGCCAGCAGCCCAGGGACAGGCCTGCAAGAGACCCAGTACTTC. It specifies CASSPGTGLQETQYF.

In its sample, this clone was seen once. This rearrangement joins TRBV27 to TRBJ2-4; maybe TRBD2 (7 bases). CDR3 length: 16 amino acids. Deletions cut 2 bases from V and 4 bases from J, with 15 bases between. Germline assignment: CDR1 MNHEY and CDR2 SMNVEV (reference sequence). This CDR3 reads CASSLQTGRGKNIQYF. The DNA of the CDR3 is TGTGCCAGCAGTTTACAAACAGGGAGGGGGAAAAACATTCAGTACTTC.